This T cell receptor (beta chain) was sequenced in a study of control samples from healthy donors and cancer patients. Assay used: immunoSEQ multiplex PCR; TCRdb lists only in-frame clones, some missing. Of about 29,000 clones in the sample, 70% to 90% were seen once. This CDR3 contains 16 residues. The sequence came from a female donor with melanoma. The genes are TRBV12-1 and TRBJ2-7; the table names TRBD1, a call not compared with the DNA. TRBV12-1 is flagged as a pseudogene. Input material: formalin-fixed, paraffin-embedded tissue. In nucleotides, the CDR3 is TGTGCCAGCAGCCTCGGGACAGGCCTTTATTTCTACGAGCAGTACTTC. It is translated as CASSLGTGLYFYEQYF.